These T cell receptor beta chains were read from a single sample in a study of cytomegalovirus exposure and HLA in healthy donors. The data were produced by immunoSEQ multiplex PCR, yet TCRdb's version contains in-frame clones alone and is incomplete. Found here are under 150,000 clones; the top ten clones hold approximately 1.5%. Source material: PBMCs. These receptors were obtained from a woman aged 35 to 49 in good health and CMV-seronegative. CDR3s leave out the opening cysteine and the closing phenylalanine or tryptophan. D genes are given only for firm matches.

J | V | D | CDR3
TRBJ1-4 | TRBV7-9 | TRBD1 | ASSLPGQGKDFVEKLF
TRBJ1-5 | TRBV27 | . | ASSWGEGPQH
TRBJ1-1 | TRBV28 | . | ASSSTGLYEAF
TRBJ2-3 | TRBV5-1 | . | ASSFRTDTDTQY
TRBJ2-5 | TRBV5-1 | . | ASSSQAQETQY
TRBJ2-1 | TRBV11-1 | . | ASSLPSTSPNEQF
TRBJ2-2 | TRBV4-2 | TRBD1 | ASSQEQGDTGELF
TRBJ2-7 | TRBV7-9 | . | ASSPGDHSYEQY
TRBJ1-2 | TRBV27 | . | ASSLGEGGHYGYT
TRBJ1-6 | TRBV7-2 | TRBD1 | ASSSLTGDSPLH
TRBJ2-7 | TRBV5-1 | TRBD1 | ASSLATDRGDEQY
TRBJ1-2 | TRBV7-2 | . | ASSPGGETAYYGYT
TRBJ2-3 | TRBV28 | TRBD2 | ASSPGLAGATDTQY
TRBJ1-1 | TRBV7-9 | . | ASSLTPGSTEAF
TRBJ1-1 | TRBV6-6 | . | ASNRQALGEAF
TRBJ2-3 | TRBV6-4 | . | ASSDSSGHATDTQY
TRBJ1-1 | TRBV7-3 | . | ASSFLQFTQRDTEAF